This is a list of T cell receptor beta chains from one sample in a study of blood T cell repertoires in COVID-19. Method: immunoSEQ multiplex PCR; TCRdb's copy keeps in-frame clones and lacks some. Altogether fewer than 200,000 clones are present, more than 85% being singletons, with the ten largest covering 0.95% to 1.5%. Sequencing was done on a sample of PBMCs or T cells enriched from blood (not recorded which). All receptors come from a human donor with acute COVID-19. The donor label of this sample is uncertain. Both conserved end residues are part of each CDR3. The D gene is left open where the match is weak. The size of a clone is reported for some rows only, either as once, few or many, or as a class for expanded clones.

j_gene	abundance	d_gene	v_gene	CDR3aa	CDR3nt
TRBJ1-5	once	-	TRBV25-1	CASSGPSDSLNQPQHF	TGTGCCAGCAGTGGCCCAAGCGATTCCCTAAATCAGCCCCAGCATTTT
TRBJ2-3	-	TRBD2	TRBV29-1	CSVDLAGLDTQYF	TGCAGCGTTGATCTAGCGGGGTTAGATACGCAGTATTTT
TRBJ1-5	-	-	TRBV19	CASSPRGNQPQHF	TGTGCCAGTAGTCCCCGGGGGAATCAGCCCCAGCATTTT
TRBJ2-1	-	TRBD2	TRBV18	CASSPRTSGPVGNEQFF	TGTGCCAGCTCACCAAGGACTAGCGGTCCTGTGGGGAATGAGCAGTTCTTC
TRBJ2-7	-	TRBD1	TRBV9	CASSGKKTGRHEQYF	TGTGCCAGCAGCGGGAAAAAGACAGGGAGACACGAGCAGTACTTC
TRBJ2-7	-	TRBD2	TRBV27	CASSLREGYEQYF	TGTGCCAGCAGTTTAAGGGAGGGGTACGAGCAGTACTTC
TRBJ1-3	-	-	TRBV2	CASGGRSGNTIYF	TGTGCCAGCGGGGGCCGCTCTGGAAACACCATATATTTT
TRBJ1-3	-	-	TRBV6-5	CASSSGASSGNTIYF	TGTGCCAGCAGCTCAGGTGCGAGCTCTGGAAACACCATATATTTT
TRBJ1-2	-	TRBD1	TRBV30	CAWVEQGIGGYTF	TGTGCCTGGGTGGAACAGGGGATTGGTGGCTACACCTTC
TRBJ1-4	-	TRBD1	TRBV2	CASKPGQGALREKLFF	TGTGCCAGCAAACCGGGACAGGGGGCCCTAAGGGAAAAACTGTTTTTT
TRBJ1-1	few	-	TRBV6-4	CASSDQLNTEAFF	TGTGCCAGCAGTGACCAATTGAACACTGAAGCTTTCTTT
TRBJ1-5	-	TRBD1	TRBV7-2	CASSLETGPNQPQHF	TGTGCCAGCAGCTTGGAGACAGGGCCAAATCAGCCCCAGCATTTT
TRBJ2-5	-	-	TRBV4-2	CASSQDVLETQYF	TGTGCCAGCAGCCAAGACGTTTTGGAGACCCAGTACTTC
TRBJ2-3	few	TRBD2	TRBV7-9	CASRPKLAGINTDTQYF	TGTGCCAGCAGGCCGAAACTAGCGGGGATCAACACAGATACGCAGTATTTT
TRBJ1-4	-	TRBD1	TRBV19	CASRQGLNEKLFF	TGTGCCAGCCGACAGGGGCTTAATGAAAAACTGTTTTTT
TRBJ2-7	-	-	TRBV6-5	CASSYSILATTDEQYF	TGTGCCAGCAGTTACTCGATTCTTGCGACAACCGACGAGCAGTACTTC
TRBJ1-6	-	-	TRBV10-3	CAISAREVNSPLHF	TGTGCCATCAGCGCCAGGGAGGTGAATTCACCCCTCCACTTT
TRBJ2-7	-	-	TRBV21-1	CASSKDDQGTPYEQYF	TGTGCCAGCAGCAAAGATGATCAGGGTACCCCCTACGAGCAGTACTTC
TRBJ1-6	-	-	TRBV7-2	CASSLLERSSYNSPLHF	TGTGCCAGCAGCCTCCTGGAGAGAAGCTCCTATAATTCACCCCTCCACTTT
TRBJ2-7	once	TRBD1	TRBV18	CASSPLRTGHSYEQYF	TGTGCCAGCTCACCACTCAGGACAGGGCACTCCTACGAGCAGTACTTC
TRBJ2-5	once	-	TRBV7-9	CASSAAGETQYF	TGTGCCAGCTCGGCGGCGGGGGAGACCCAGTACTTC
TRBJ2-7	-	TRBD1	TRBV10-2	CASSAQQGAWEQYF	TGCGCCAGCAGTGCCCAACAGGGGGCGTGGGAGCAGTACTTC
TRBJ1-5	-	TRBD1	TRBV7-2	CASSTGQGENQPQHF	TGTGCCAGCAGCACCGGACAGGGCGAAAATCAGCCCCAGCATTTT
TRBJ1-5	-	-	TRBV4-1	CASSQSILSYQPQHF	TGCGCCAGCAGCCAGAGCATCTTAAGTTATCAGCCCCAGCATTTT
TRBJ1-4	-	-	TRBV6-4	CASSETQGRYEKLFF	TGTGCCAGCAGTGAAACACAGGGCAGATATGAAAAACTGTTTTTT
TRBJ2-3	-	TRBD1	TRBV7-3	CASSRDRGRADTQYF	TGTGCCAGCAGCCGTGACAGGGGGCGGGCAGATACGCAGTATTTT
TRBJ1-1	-	-	TRBV19	CASRRNTEAFF	TGTGCCAGTAGGAGAAACACTGAAGCTTTCTTT
TRBJ2-6	-	TRBD1	TRBV27	CASSMVDRGLLGGANVLTF	TGTGCCAGCAGTATGGTGGACAGGGGCCTTTTAGGGGGGGCCAACGTCCTGACTTTC
TRBJ1-2	-	-	TRBV30	CAWGTWSGYTF	TGTGCCTGGGGAACATGGTCCGGCTACACCTTC
TRBJ2-6	once	-	TRBV27	CASSLYSLDKGVSGANVLTF	TGTGCCAGCAGTTTATATTCCCTTGACAAGGGGGTCTCTGGGGCCAACGTCCTGACTTTC
TRBJ2-5	-	TRBD1	TRBV27	CASSPRTGGGKETQYF	TGTGCCAGCAGTCCAAGGACAGGGGGCGGAAAAGAGACCCAGTACTTC
TRBJ2-7	-	TRBD1	TRBV7-9	CASSPGTGVNEQYF	TGTGCCAGCAGCCCCGGGACAGGGGTCAACGAGCAGTACTTC
TRBJ1-6	-	TRBD1	TRBV19	CASSIGTGTGDSPLHF	TGTGCCAGTAGTATAGGTACCGGGACAGGGGATTCACCCCTCCACTTT
TRBJ2-5	-	-	TRBV19	CASSIQLAKQETQYF	TGTGCCAGTAGTATTCAGCTAGCTAAACAAGAGACCCAGTACTTC
TRBJ2-5	-	-	TRBV5-4	CASSLPGNRETQYF	TGTGCCAGCAGCTTACCGGGAAATCGGGAGACCCAGTACTTC
TRBJ2-1	-	TRBD1	TRBV25-1	CASSVTGSSYNEQFF	TGTGCCAGCAGTGTGACAGGGAGCTCCTACAATGAGCAGTTCTTC
TRBJ2-7	-	-	TRBV2	CASSEWRQEYEQYF	TGTGCCAGCAGTGAATGGAGACAGGAGTACGAGCAGTACTTC
TRBJ2-7	-	-	TRBV10-3	CAISDKNRRSTYEQYF	TGTGCCATCAGTGATAAGAACCGTAGATCCACCTACGAGCAGTACTTC
TRBJ1-4	-	-	TRBV6-5	CASSYGQGRGEKLFF	TGTGCCAGCAGTTACGGTCAGGGAAGAGGTGAAAAACTGTTTTTT
TRBJ1-1	-	-	TRBV28	CASISGTEAFF	TGTGCCAGCATCTCGGGAACTGAAGCTTTCTTT
TRBJ2-7	-	-	TRBV30	CAWSVGVLLREQYF	TGTGCCTGGAGTGTCGGGGTTCTATTGAGGGAGCAGTACTTC
TRBJ2-3	-	TRBD2	TRBV9	CASSVTAGGRSTDTQYF	TGTGCCAGCAGCGTTACAGCGGGGGGGCGGAGCACAGATACGCAGTATTTT
TRBJ1-1	-	TRBD1	TRBV29-1	CSVGTGGAGTEAFF	TGCAGCGTTGGGACAGGGGGCGCGGGAACTGAAGCTTTCTTT
TRBJ2-7	-	TRBD1	TRBV5-6	CASSMGGQGRDEQYF	TGTGCCAGCAGCATGGGAGGACAGGGGAGGGACGAGCAGTACTTC
TRBJ1-1	-	-	TRBV29-1	CSVEAGVRVVTEAFF	TGCAGCGTTGAAGCGGGGGTAAGGGTGGTCACTGAAGCTTTCTTT
TRBJ2-7	-	-	TRBV4-1	CASSQGRQSSYEQYF	TGCGCCAGCAGCCAAGGTCGACAGAGCTCCTACGAGCAGTACTTC
TRBJ2-7	-	TRBD2	TRBV18	CASSPIGGDEQYF	TGTGCCAGCTCACCAATCGGGGGGGACGAGCAGTACTTC
TRBJ1-1	-	-	TRBV19	CASSHPSGFPEAFF	TGTGCCAGTAGTCACCCGAGCGGGTTCCCTGAAGCTTTCTTT
TRBJ2-7	-	-	TRBV7-3	CASSLSGGGAYEQYF	TGTGCCAGCAGCTTATCAGGAGGGGGGGCCTACGAGCAGTACTTC
TRBJ1-2	once	-	TRBV3-1/TRBV3-2	CASSHPSYGYTF	TGTGCCAGCAGCCACCCTTCCTATGGCTACACCTTC
TRBJ2-3	once	TRBD1	TRBV29-1	CSVVADRVRADTQYF	TGCAGCGTTGTAGCGGACAGGGTGCGGGCAGATACGCAGTATTTT
TRBJ1-1	-	-	TRBV7-3	CASSPFNREWTEAFF	TGTGCCAGCAGCCCATTTAACAGGGAATGGACTGAAGCTTTCTTT
TRBJ1-5	-	TRBD1	TRBV6-5	CASSPDREAQPQHF	TGTGCCAGCAGCCCGGACAGGGAGGCTCAGCCCCAGCATTTT
TRBJ2-7	-	-	TRBV18	CASSPGQGGSYEQYF	TGTGCCAGCTCACCAGGGCAGGGGGGTTCCTACGAGCAGTACTTC
TRBJ2-1	-	TRBD2	TRBV4-2	CASSPLGLAGSNEQFF	TGTGCCAGCAGCCCCCTGGGACTAGCGGGGAGTAATGAGCAGTTCTTC
TRBJ1-4	once	TRBD1	TRBV6-5	CASSRDRVGEKLFF	TGTGCCAGCAGCCGGGACAGGGTGGGGGAAAAACTGTTTTTT
TRBJ1-2	-	TRBD1	TRBV29-1	CSAGPTGHGYTF	TGCAGCGCTGGACCGACAGGGCATGGCTACACCTTC